The sequence of this T cell receptor beta chain was determined in a study of T-cell reconstitution after alpha-beta-depleted transplantation in children. Study-level results: Reportedly, only several hundred clones from non-depleted graft cells drove alpha-beta T-cell counts at about two months.

It was with unique molecular identifiers that the TCRbeta library was prepared. TCRdb fed the PCR reads into MiXCR, producing one record per CDR3 protein. This table holds more than 500,000 distinct CDR3 sequences, around 10% found once. Unmatched junction bases numbered 4, after V lost 7 bases and J lost 2 bases. The CDR3 sequence is 14 residues long. Germline V CDR1 and CDR2: MDHEN, SYDVKM. In the case of this clonotype: No antigen is known for it.

The TCR originated in a female patient aged 2-10 years who had a stem cell transplant for aplastic anemia, so the T cells may come from the graft donor. The specimen was PBMCs, mostly from graft donor cells, collected 180 days after TCRalphabeta/CD19-depleted stem cell transplant. This chain links TRBV28 with TRBJ2-3; 9 bases match TRBD2. The CDR3 region has the DNA TGTGCCAGCAATCAGCGGGAGGACACAGATACGCAGTATTTT. Protein sequence: CASNQREDTDTQYF.